This TCR beta chain was captured in a study of blood T cell repertoires in COVID-19 (TCRdb year 2020). Notes on the research overall: Collaborator samples came from the United States, Italy and Spain and covered acute and convalescent phases of COVID-19. The prospective study material was composed of cDNA or gDNA derived from T cells, B-cell-depleted T cells, or PBMCs. The dataset comprised deeply sampled blood TCRbeta repertoires from subjects exposed to, actively infected with, or recovered from COVID-19. A freely available public database, intended as a resource for researchers studying the immune response to SARS-CoV-2, is where the repertoires were released. The samples were drawn from two sources: the first 160 participants of the ongoing ImmuneRACE study, and over 950 subjects contributed by 6 global collaborators. Nearly every sample came with metadata listing a de-identified subject ID, COVID-19 status, age in years and sex. Where HLA class I and class II types were available, the types were taken from metadata supplied by the sample provider, not from assay-based typing. The paper's findings and limits, for the study overall: Clinical and demographic metadata were provided uncurated, with the amount varying by source and participant.

CDR1 LGHDT and CDR2 YNNKEL are derived from the germline V gene (reference sequence). The V end gives up 2 bases and the J end 2 bases, leaving 1 base in the junction not matched to a gene. The CDR3 spans 15 residues, from the cysteine through the phenylalanine. Only CDR3 DNA is held: 45 bases, read in frame from base 1. In Seattle, one collaborating source enrolled patients while the infection was active and tracked those patients longitudinally over the course of disease. Whole blood was collected in K2EDTA tubes by collaborating institutions according to the institutions' own protocols. For TCRbeta analysis, collaborators shipped samples in one of three forms: frozen whole blood, isolated PBMCs, or DNA extracted from either of those sample types. Concerning this clone itself: No antigen is known for it. The sample holds no much larger clone one base away, and base qualities are not on file.

TCRbeta CDR3 regions were amplified from genomic DNA using the immunoSEQ Assay, a bias-controlled multiplex PCR. The source study handled its data this way. The number of nucleated cells in each sample was estimated by amplification of reference gene primers within the assay. To quantify the absolute abundance of each unique TCRbeta CDR3 rearrangement, sequence reads were collapsed and filtered. Productive Simpson clonality was computed per sample as the square root of Simpson's diversity index over productive rearrangements. Not all clones reach the TCRdb copy of this immuneACCESS table, which keeps in-frame sequences only. Checked studies attribute under half of the gap to unresolved V genes and leave the rest unexplained. The DNA gave D and trimming, while V, J and clone size come from that table. In this sample the table shows approximately 280,000 clones, around 85% of which occur a single time. The ten largest clones add up to roughly 1.6% of the sample.

The TCR originated in a human donor with COVID-19, enrolled during active disease. The donor label of this sample is uncertain. Sequenced sample: peripheral blood. The V and J genes are TRBV3-1 (or the pseudogene TRBV3-2) and TRBJ1-4; TRBD1 lines up with 8 middle nucleotides. In nucleotides, the sequence is TGTGCCAGCAGCCAAAGACAGGGGACTAATGAAAAACTGTTTTTT. This is translated as CASSQRQGTNEKLFF.